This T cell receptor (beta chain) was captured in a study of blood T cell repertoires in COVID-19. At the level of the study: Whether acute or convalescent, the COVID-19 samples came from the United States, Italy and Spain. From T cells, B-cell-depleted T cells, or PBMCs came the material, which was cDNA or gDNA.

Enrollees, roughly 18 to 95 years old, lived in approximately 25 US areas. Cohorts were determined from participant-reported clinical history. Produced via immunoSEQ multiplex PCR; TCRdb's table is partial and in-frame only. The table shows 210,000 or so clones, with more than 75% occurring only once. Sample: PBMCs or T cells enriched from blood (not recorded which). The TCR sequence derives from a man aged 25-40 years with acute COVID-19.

CDR3 loop: CASSRQEKETQYF. The CDR3 DNA sequence: TGTGCCAGCAGCCGACAGGAAAAAGAGACCCAGTACTTC. This chain joins TRBV12-3 or TRBV12-4 and TRBJ2-5, with D maybe TRBD1 (6 bases). Between the trimmed V and J ends, which lost 6 bases and 3 bases, there was a span of 11 bases. The CDR3 is 13 amino acids.